This TCR beta chain comes out of a study of identical twins. Notes on the study in general: For zero-insertion analyses, partial confounding could come from invariant MAIT and iNKT cells. Shared out-of-frame alpha sequences (those common to twins) showed excess low generation probability. Where beta out-of-frame sequences were concerned, excess twin sharing was weaker.

Looked up from germline, CDR1 is SGHDT and CDR2 is YYEEEE. The CDR3 extends over 19 amino acids. V was clipped by 0 bases and J by 4 bases; unmatched bases: 13. This clonotype was recorded a few times. Antigen specificity is unknown. The cDNA had a unique molecular identifier and a template-switch universal primer site. MiXCR, run by TCRdb on the 5' RACE reads, gives a single entry per CDR3 protein. Of 700,000 or so distinct CDR3 sequences listed, about 9.4% were seen once; the top ten hold more than 0.75%. These data also formed part of another study, on yellow fever vaccine responses in identical twins.

The rearrangement uses TRBV5-6 and TRBJ2-3; 11 bases are shared with TRBD2. Sequencing input: PBMCs. The TCR comes from a woman aged 18-29 years in good health. DNA of the CDR3: TGTGCCAGCAGCTTGGATTGGCTAGCGGGGGGCTATGGGCCAGATACGCAGTATTTT. It yields the protein CASSLDWLAGGYGPDTQYF.